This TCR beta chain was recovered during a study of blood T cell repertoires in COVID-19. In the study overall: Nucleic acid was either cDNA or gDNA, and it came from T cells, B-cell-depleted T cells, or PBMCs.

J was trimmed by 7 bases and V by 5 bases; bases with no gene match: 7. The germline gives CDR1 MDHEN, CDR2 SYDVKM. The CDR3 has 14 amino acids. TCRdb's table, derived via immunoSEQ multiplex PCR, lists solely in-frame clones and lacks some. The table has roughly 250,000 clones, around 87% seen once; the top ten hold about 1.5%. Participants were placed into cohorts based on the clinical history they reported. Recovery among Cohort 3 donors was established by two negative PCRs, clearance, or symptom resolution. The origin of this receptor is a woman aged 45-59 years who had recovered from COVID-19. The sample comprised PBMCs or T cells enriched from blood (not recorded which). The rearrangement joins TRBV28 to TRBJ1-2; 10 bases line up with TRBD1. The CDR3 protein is CASSTPGQGFGYTF. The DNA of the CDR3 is TGTGCCAGCAGTACACCGGGACAGGGGTTTGGCTACACCTTC.